What follows are 22 T cell receptor beta chains derived from one specimen sequenced in a study of patients and donors after allogeneic stem cell transplantation. MiXCR was run by TCRdb on the RT-PCR reads, yielding one entry per CDR3 protein. This table holds some 960,000 distinct CDR3 sequences, approximately 19% found once. The source material was blood, either unsorted or a sorted T cell fraction (not recorded which). These receptors originate from a human donor who was either an allogeneic HSCT recipient or a stem cell or donor lymphocyte infusion donor (not recorded which). It is not recorded whose cells these are; they may come from a transplant donor.

The chain employs TRBV14 and TRBJ2-5; D is ambiguous. CDR1 and CDR2 (germline): SGHDN, FVKESK. Trimming took off 0 bases at V and 5 bases at J, with 10 bases between the two ends. This CDR3 has 14 amino acids. CDR3 bases: TGTGCCAGCAGCCAAGAAAGGTTCGCCGAGACCCAGTACTTC. It yields the protein CASSQERFAETQYF. The variable domain in full, completed from reference TRBV14 and TRBJ2-5, reads EAGVTQFPSHSVIEKGQTVTLRCDPISGHDNLYWYRRVMGKEIKFLLHFVKESKQDESGMPNNRFLAERTGGTYSTLKVQPAELEDSGVYFCASSQERFAETQYFGPGTRLLVL.

The V gene is TRBV6-4, the J gene TRBJ2-1; perhaps D is TRBD1 or TRBD2 (6 bases each). This CDR3 is 14 amino acids long. The V end was cut by 3 bases, the J end by 5 bases, with 11 bases between. Germline V CDR1 and CDR2: MRHNA, SNTAGT. The CDR3 DNA is TGTGCCAGCAGTGAAGAGGGGGGCCACAATGAGCAGTTCTTC. Protein sequence: CASSEEGGHNEQFF.

The CDR3 protein is CASSFLRDPYTDTQYF. The CDR3 DNA is TGTGCCAGCAGTTTTCTCCGGGACCCCTACACAGATACGCAGTATTTT. V usage is TRBV12-3 or TRBV12-4 and J usage is TRBJ2-3; D is tentatively TRBD1 or TRBD2 (5 bases each). V lost 3 bases to trimming and J lost 2 bases, with 15 bases between them. The CDR3 has 16 amino acids.

CDR3 sequence reads: CASSFRDRDPYGYTF. In nucleotides, the CDR3 is TGTGCCAGCAGTTTCCGGGACAGGGACCCCTATGGCTACACCTTC. The genes are TRBV27 and TRBJ1-2; TRBD1 agrees at 9 bases. J gave up 4 bases and V 3 bases, and 6 bases lay outside the gene matches. Germline V gives CDR1 MNHEY, CDR2 SMNVEV (reference sequence). This CDR3 contains 15 residues.

This clonotype was seen at least ten times. The junction differs from germline at one of its ends, possibly a read error. The chain employs TRBV5-1 and TRBJ2-3; TRBD2 might be the D (5 bases). Germline CDR1 is SGHRS and CDR2 is YFSETQ. The CDR3 loop spans 14 amino acids. CDR3 loop: CATSGGRPSDTQYF. The CDR3 coding sequence is TGCGCCACCAGCGGCGGCAGGCCTTCGGATACGCAGTATTTT. Combining the CDR3 with reference TRBV5-1 and TRBJ2-3 gives the whole variable domain KAGVTQTPRYLIKTRGQQVTLSCSPISGHRSVSWYQQTPGQGLQFLFEYFSETQRNKGNFPGRFSGRQFSNSRSEMNVSTLELGDSALYLCATSGGRPSDTQYFGPGTRLTVL.

This clonotype appeared a single time. The chain recombines TRBV4-3 with TRBJ2-5; 9 bases line up with TRBD1. Looked up from germline, CDR1 is LGHNA and CDR2 is YSLEER. There are 15 residues in the CDR3. Trimming took 2 bases from V and 5 from J; bases not matched to a gene: 6. The CDR3 DNA reads as TGCGCCAGCAGCCAAAACAGGGGGCTGGGGGAGACCCAGTACTTC. Translated, it gives CASSQNRGLGETQYF.

The chain uses TRBV20-1 and TRBJ1-2; TRBD1 might be the D (5 bases). Germline V lookup: CDR1 DFQATT, CDR2 SNEGSKA (reference sequence). Deletions cut 1 base from V and 4 bases from J, with 16 bases between. The CDR3 runs 15 residues. CDR3 sequence reads: CSARVGTGTGYGYTF. CDR3 nucleotides: TGCAGTGCTAGAGTCGGGACCGGGACTGGCTATGGCTACACCTTC.

This clonotype was counted at least ten times. J is TRBJ2-2 and V is TRBV4-1; D not certain. The germline CDR1 and CDR2 sequences are MGHRA and YSYEKL. Trimming pared 0 bases from V and 5 bases from J, leaving 13 bases between. The CDR3 is 16 amino acids. The DNA of the CDR3 is TGCGCCAGCAGCCAAGATACTGGCAGAAGAACCGGGGAGCTGTTTTTT. It specifies CASSQDTGRRTGELFF.

This clonotype was seen many times. The rearrangement joins TRBV12-3 or TRBV12-4 to TRBJ1-2, with a weak D call TRBD1 (5 bases). This CDR3 is built from 13 residues. Trimming shortened V by 3 bases and J by 5 bases, and 10 bases separated the two germline ends. CDR3 coding DNA: TGTGCCAGCAGTTTCTCGGGGACGTATGGCTACACCTTC. Its protein product is CASSFSGTYGYTF.

This clonotype was counted many times. The chain joins TRBV6-5 to TRBJ2-2, with D possibly matching TRBD1 (5 bases). Germline V CDR1 and CDR2: MNHEY, SVGAGI. The CDR3 consists of 14 residues. The V end was cut by 3 bases, the J end by 4 bases, with 9 bases between. CDR3 nucleotide sequence: TGTGCCAGCAGTTATCAGGGTACCACCGGGGAGCTGTTTTTT. Its translation is CASSYQGTTGELFF.

This chain links TRBV30 with TRBJ2-3; D gene ambiguous. V lost 2 bases and J 1 base, leaving 7 bases between the germline ends. In germline, CDR1 is GTSNPN, CDR2 SVGIG (reference sequence). This CDR3 is built from 13 residues. The CDR3 region has the DNA TGTGCCTGGAGTCTAATAGGCACAGATACGCAGTATTTT. Translating gives CAWSLIGTDTQYF.

The chain combines TRBV6-5 with TRBJ1-3; no firm D call. CDR1 and CDR2 (germline): MNHEY, SVGAGI. Trimming left V 1 base short and J 2 bases short, with 9 bases between. CDR3 size: 15 residues. CDR3: CASSYYQSAGNTIYF. CDR3 DNA: TGTGCCAGCAGTTACTACCAGTCAGCTGGAAACACCATATATTTT.

The chain couples TRBV7-8 to TRBJ1-4; D gene uncertain. CDR1 and CDR2 (germline): SGHVS, FQNEAQ. This CDR3 is 14 amino acids long. Trimming shortened V by 1 base and J by 8 bases, and 11 bases separated the two germline ends. The CDR3 DNA sequence: TGTGCCAGCAGCTTAGAACATCTTGCGGAAAAACTGTTTTTT. It translates to CASSLEHLAEKLFF.

This clonotype was observed a handful of times. The V gene is TRBV9, the J gene TRBJ2-7, with 7 bases that match TRBD2. Germline CDR1 and CDR2: SGDLS and YYNGEE. Unmatched junction bases numbered 15, after V lost 7 bases and J lost 2 bases. This CDR3 has 16 residues. The CDR3 nucleotides are TGTGCCAGCGATTTGGGGGGGTCCTGGTGGACCTACGAGCAGTACTTC. Protein sequence: CASDLGGSWWTYEQYF.

This clonotype was counted a few times. The chain combines TRBV12-5 with TRBJ2-1, with 10 bases matching TRBD2. J was trimmed by 5 bases and V by 9 bases; bases with no gene match: 7. CDR3 length: 14 residues. Looked up from germline, CDR1 is LGHNT and CDR2 is FRNRAP. The CDR3 region has the DNA TGTGCTAGGGCCCCAGCGGGGGGGGACAATGAGCAGTTCTTC. As protein: CARAPAGGDNEQFF.

Remarks on this clonotype: At one boundary the junction diverges from the germline segment, which might be a read error. Here the CDR3 reads CASSLGVAGGTDTQYF. The CDR3 coding sequence is TGTGCTAGCAGCTTAGGGGTAGCGGGGGGCACAGATACGCAGTATTTT. The chain combines TRBV7-7 with TRBJ2-3; TRBD2 agrees at 9 bases. This CDR3 has 16 amino acids. CDR1 and CDR2 from the germline V gene are SSHAT and FNYEAQ (reference sequence). Combining the CDR3 with reference TRBV7-7 and TRBJ2-3 gives the whole variable domain GAGVSQSPRYKVTKRGQDVTLRCDPISSHATLYWYQQALGQGPEFLTYFNYEAQPDKSGLPSDRFSAERPEGSISTLTIQRTEQRDSAMYRCASSLGVAGGTDTQYFGPGTRLTVL.

The genes are TRBV24-1 and TRBJ2-4, with D maybe TRBD2 (5 bases). There are 13 residues in the CDR3. V lost 9 bases to trimming and J lost 7 bases, with 15 bases between them. Looked up from germline, CDR1 is KGHDR and CDR2 is SFDVKD. CDR3 loop: CATQREGSNIQYF. The CDR3 bases are TGTGCCACCCAAAGAGAGGGAAGCAACATTCAGTACTTC.

The rearrangement links TRBV5-6 to TRBJ2-1; D unclear. Germline CDR1 is SGHDT and CDR2 is YYEEEE. V lost 2 bases, J lost 9 bases, and 12 bases lay in between. CDR3 length: 13 amino acids. The CDR3 sequence is CASSFQGGSEQFF. The CDR3 DNA sequence: TGTGCCAGCAGCTTCCAAGGTGGAAGTGAGCAGTTCTTC.

Details on this clonotype: A clone one base away is much larger, so this may be a read error. The rearrangement joins TRBV2 to TRBJ2-1; 9 nucleotides align to TRBD2. Germline CDR1 SNHLY, CDR2 FYNNEI. This CDR3 contains 13 residues. V shed 5 bases, J shed 6 bases, and the junction held 2 bases outside the gene matches. CDR3 sequence (DNA): TGTGCCAGCAGTATTAGCGGGAGCAATGAGCAGTTCTTC. It encodes CASSISGSNEQFF.

DNA of the CDR3: TGTGCCATCAGACAGGGGTCCCCCTACGAGCAGTACTTC. This sequence encodes CAIRQGSPYEQYF. The chain is built from TRBV10-3 and TRBJ2-7, with TRBD1 matching over 7 bases. Trimming removed 6 bases from V and 2 bases from J; junction bases left unmatched: 4. CDR1 is ENHRY, CDR2 SYGVKD, per germline. This CDR3 has 13 residues.

This clonotype appeared a few times. V gene TRBV4-2 combines with J gene TRBJ2-1, with D possibly TRBD2 on 7 matching bases. Germline V gene lookup returns CDR1 LGHNA and CDR2 YNFKEQ. Trimming shortened V by 0 bases and J by 6 bases, and 15 bases separated the two germline ends. CDR3 length equals 16 residues. CDR3: CASSQDRRGGANEQFF. The CDR3 DNA sequence: TGTGCCAGCAGCCAAGATCGTAGGGGGGGGGCCAATGAGCAGTTCTTC.

The chain carries TRBV6-1 and TRBJ2-7, with 7 nucleotides matching TRBD1. CDR3 length: 15 amino acids. Germline-derived CDR1 and CDR2 are MNHNS and SASEGT. J was trimmed by 2 bases and V by 5 bases; bases with no gene match: 9. For the CDR3, the DNA is TGTGCCAGCAGTCTAGAAAGGACAGGACCCTACGAGCAGTACTTC. Its translation: CASSLERTGPYEQYF.